The T cell receptor (beta chain) under discussion was sequenced for a study of blood T cell repertoires in COVID-19. Clones were sequenced by immunoSEQ multiplex PCR, and TCRdb holds only the in-frame ones, with some missing. The sample consists of 50,000 to 65,000 clones, about 86% of them appearing once. V dropped 1 base and J dropped 2; count of bases not matched to a gene: 2. Germline values: CDR1 MGHDK, CDR2 SYGVNS. The CDR3 covers 16 residues. This chain connects TRBV25-1 to TRBJ2-2; 9 bases fit TRBD1. The sequence came from a human donor in a cohort sampled during active COVID-19. The source material was peripheral blood. CDR3 DNA sequence: TGTGCCAGCAGTGAATCCACAGGGGGCAACACCGGGGAGCTGTTTTTT. This translates into CASSESTGGNTGELFF.